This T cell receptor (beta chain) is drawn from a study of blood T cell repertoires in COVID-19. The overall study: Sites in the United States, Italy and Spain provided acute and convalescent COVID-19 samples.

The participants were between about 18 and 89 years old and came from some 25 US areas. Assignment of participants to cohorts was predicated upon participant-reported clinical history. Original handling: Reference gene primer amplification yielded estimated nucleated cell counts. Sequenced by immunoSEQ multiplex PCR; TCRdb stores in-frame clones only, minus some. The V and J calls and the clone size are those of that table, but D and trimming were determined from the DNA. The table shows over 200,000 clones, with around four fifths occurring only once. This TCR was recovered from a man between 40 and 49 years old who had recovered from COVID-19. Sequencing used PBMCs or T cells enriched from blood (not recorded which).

Here the CDR3 DNA reads TGCGCCAGCAGCCAAGGGGGAGGGGCCGGCTATAATTCACCCCTCCACTTT. The encoded protein is CASSQGGGAGYNSPLHF. This chain uses TRBV4-1 with TRBJ1-6, with D perhaps matching TRBD1 (5 bases). The CDR3 runs to 17 residues. V was pared by 1 base and J by 3 bases, with 13 bases between. Per germline, CDR1 MGHRA and CDR2 YSYEKL.